One and the same sample provided the 22 T cell receptor beta chains below, sequenced in a study of blood T cell repertoires in COVID-19. This table comes from immunoSEQ multiplex PCR, and its TCRdb copy is limited to in-frame clones, with some not included. The table records approximately 300,000 clones, roughly 90% of them present only once. Sequencing was carried out using peripheral blood. The receptors come from a woman under 40 with COVID-19, enrolled during active disease.

V is TRBV28 and J is TRBJ1-4, with 9 bases aligning to TRBD1. The germline V gene has CDR1 MDHEN and CDR2 SYDVKM. Trimming at V came to 6 bases and at J to 8 bases, leaving 10 bases not matched to a gene. The CDR3 is made up of 15 amino acids. The CDR3 coding sequence is TGTGCCAGCAGCACTCCCGGGACAGGGATCGAAAAACTGTTTTTT. Its translation is CASSTPGTGIEKLFF. Full variable domain (outside the CDR3, taken from reference TRBV28 and TRBJ1-4): DVKVTQSSRYLVKRTGEKVFLECVQDMDHENMFWYRQDPGLGLRLIYFSYDVKMKEKGDIPEGYSVSREKKERFSLILESASTNQTSMYLCASSTPGTGIEKLFFGSGTQLSVL.

This chain connects TRBV6-1 to TRBJ1-3, with D tentatively TRBD1 (6 bases). Germline V gives CDR1 MNHNS, CDR2 SASEGT. The CDR3 runs 14 residues. The ends were cut back, 1 base at V and 6 bases at J, with 10 bases in the middle. In DNA form, the CDR3 reads TGTGCCAGCAGTGAAGGGACAGCGGAAAACACCATATATTTT. It specifies CASSEGTAENTIYF.

This clone was counted only a few times. The genes are TRBV2 and TRBJ1-5; 12 nucleotides match TRBD1. V lost 6 bases, J lost 7 bases, and 4 bases stayed unmatched. The CDR3 is 14 residues long. Germline V gene data show CDR1 as SNHLY and CDR2 as FYNNEI. The CDR3 coding sequence is TGTGCCAGCAGGGCGGGGACAGGGGGCCAGCCCCAGCATTTT. This sequence encodes CASRAGTGGQPQHF.

The V call is TRBV5-1, the J call TRBJ1-2; 9 bases map to TRBD1. This CDR3 region has 15 residues. Germline V gene data show CDR1 as SGHRS and CDR2 as YFSETQ. The ends lost 4 bases at V and 3 bases at J; junction bases unmatched: 7. Here the CDR3 DNA reads TGCGCCAGCAGCGCGGGACAGGGCGGGTACTATGGCTACACCTTC. It translates to CASSAGQGGYYGYTF.

This chain uses TRBV7-2 with TRBJ1-2; TRBD1 is a possible D gene (6 bases). V gave up 4 bases and J gave up 5 bases, with 11 bases separating them. CDR1 SGHTA and CDR2 FQGNSA come from the germline V gene. CDR3 length equals 13 residues. This chain's CDR3 is CASSSNQGYGYTF. The CDR3 coding sequence is TGTGCCAGCAGCTCTAATCAGGGGTATGGCTACACCTTC.

The J gene is TRBJ1-1, the V gene TRBV24-1; 9 bases fit TRBD1. There are 13 residues in the CDR3. Germline assignment: CDR1 KGHDR and CDR2 SFDVKD. V gave up 8 bases and J gave up 3 bases; unmatched junction bases: 3. CDR3 sequence reads: CATKDRGDTEAFF. Written as DNA, the CDR3 is TGTGCCACCAAGGACAGGGGCGACACTGAAGCTTTCTTT.

V is TRBV2 and J is TRBJ2-5, with a tentative D call TRBD2 (6 bases). This CDR3 region has 12 residues. V lost 10 bases and J 5 bases, leaving 14 bases between the germline ends. Germline CDR1 is SNHLY and CDR2 is FYNNEI. The CDR3, as DNA: TGTGCCACCCGCGGGGTTGGGGAGACCCAGTACTTC. This translates into CATRGVGETQYF.

In this sample, this clone turned up a few times. This chain connects TRBV11-2 to TRBJ1-1, with a tentative D call TRBD1 (5 bases). The V gene lost 4 bases and the J gene lost 5 bases, with 11 bases spanning the gap. This CDR3 comprises 13 residues. CDR1 is SGHAT and CDR2 is FQNNGV in the germline V gene. CDR3 nucleotides: TGTGCCAGCAGCTCTAACCGGGGGACTGAAGCTTTCTTT. The encoded protein is CASSSNRGTEAFF.

The rearrangement joins TRBV19 to TRBJ2-1, with TRBD2 matching 8 bases. This CDR3 spans 14 amino acids. The J segment lost 5 bases and the V segment lost 5 bases, leaving 5 bases of the junction unmatched. Germline CDR1 and CDR2: LNHDA and SQIVND (reference sequence). The CDR3 DNA sequence: TGTGCCAGTAGTCCCGGGGGGGGTCACAATGAGCAGTTCTTC. Protein: CASSPGGGHNEQFF. Full variable domain (remainder filled in from reference TRBV19 and TRBJ2-1): DGGITQSPKYLFRKEGQNVTLSCEQNLNHDAMYWYRQDPGQGLRLIYYSQIVNDFQKGDIAEGYSVSREKKESFPLTVTSAQKNPTAFYLCASSPGGGHNEQFFGPGTRLTVL.

The V call is TRBV7-9, the J call TRBJ1-1, with a possible D match to TRBD1 (6 bases). The V end lost 1 base, the J end lost 4 bases, and 10 bases lay between the germline ends. The germline V gene has CDR1 SEHNR and CDR2 FQNEAQ (reference sequence). The CDR3 extends over 14 amino acids. CDR3 protein: CASSLVQGPTEAFF. CDR3 DNA sequence: TGTGCCAGCAGCTTAGTACAGGGTCCCACTGAAGCTTTCTTT. Full variable domain (outside the CDR3, taken from reference TRBV7-9 and TRBJ1-1): DTGVSQNPRHKITKRGQNVTFRCDPISEHNRLYWYRQTLGQGPEFLTYFQNEAQLEKSRLLSDRFSAERPKGSFSTLEIQRTEQGDSAMYLCASSLVQGPTEAFFGQGTRLTVV.

J is TRBJ2-1 and V is TRBV5-6; perhaps TRBD2 as D (7 bases). The V and J ends lost 2 bases and 1 base respectively, with 13 bases between them. Per germline, CDR1 SGHDT and CDR2 YYEEEE. This CDR3 comprises 16 residues. The CDR3 DNA reads TGTGCCAGCAGCTTTGTGGGGGGGCCGTCCTACAATGAGCAGTTCTTC. It encodes CASSFVGGPSYNEQFF.

V usage is TRBV9 and J usage is TRBJ2-3, with TRBD2 identical over 8 bases. V gave up 3 bases and J gave up 2 bases; unmatched junction bases: 8. Germline CDR1 reads SGDLS; CDR2 reads YYNGEE. CDR3 size: 16 residues. The CDR3 loop reads CASSGLAGPTTDTQYF. The CDR3 DNA sequence: TGTGCCAGCAGCGGCTTAGCGGGGCCCACCACAGATACGCAGTATTTT.

The chain couples TRBV29-1 to TRBJ1-1; TRBD1 aligns across 9 bases. Germline V gene data show CDR1 as SQVTM and CDR2 as ANQGSEA. Germline trimming cut 6 bases from V and 5 bases from J; bases unmatched to any gene: 10. The length of the CDR3 is 14 residues. CDR3 nucleotides: TGCAGCGTGGGCACACAGGGGGCCGGTACTGAAGCTTTCTTT. Translation: CSVGTQGAGTEAFF.

The chain links TRBV2 to TRBJ1-4; no clear D. Germline V gene lookup returns CDR1 SNHLY and CDR2 FYNNEI. The V gene lost 2 bases and the J gene lost 9 bases, with 22 bases spanning the gap. The CDR3 runs to 17 residues. The DNA for the CDR3 is TGTGCCAGCAGTGAAAGAAGCACTGTCCCTTTTAAGAAAAAACTGTTTTTT. This translates into CASSERSTVPFKKKLFF.

The CDR3 reads CASGLTGRNAFF. DNA of the CDR3: TGTGCTAGTGGTTTGACAGGGCGGAATGCTTTCTTT. The V gene is TRBV12-5, the J gene TRBJ1-1, with D perhaps TRBD1 (6 bases). Germline values: CDR1 LGHNT, CDR2 FRNRAP. The CDR3 totals 12 residues. V lost 2 bases to trimming and J lost 11 bases, with 12 bases between them. Filled out from reference TRBV12-5 and TRBJ1-1, the complete variable domain reads DARVTQTPRHKVTEMGQEVTMRCQPILGHNTVFWYRQTMMQGLELLAYFRNRAPLDDSGMPKDRFSAEMPDATLATLKIQPSEPRDSAVYFCASGLTGRNAFFGQGTRLTVV.

J is TRBJ1-5 and V is TRBV6-5, with TRBD1 as a possible D gene (5 bases). The CDR3 totals 14 residues. Germline values: CDR1 MNHEY, CDR2 SVGAGI. The germline V and J ends were trimmed by 7 bases and 7 bases, with 17 bases remaining between them. Written as DNA, the CDR3 is TGTGCCAGCACCCCCCGGGGGGTCGGGCAGCCCCAGCATTTT. Translating it yields CASTPRGVGQPQHF.

The rearrangement links TRBV6-5 to TRBJ1-2, with 8 nucleotides matching TRBD1. Germline values: CDR1 MNHEY, CDR2 SVGAGI. There are 12 residues in the CDR3. The V segment lost 5 bases and the J segment 6 bases; nucleotides outside the gene matches: 2. This chain's CDR3 is CASSRQGNGYTF. Written as DNA, the CDR3 is TGTGCCAGCAGTCGACAGGGGAATGGCTACACCTTC.

This sequence joins TRBV28 and TRBJ1-2; a weak D match, TRBD1 (6 bases). Looked up from germline, CDR1 is MDHEN and CDR2 is SYDVKM. Deletions cut 3 bases from V and 8 bases from J, with 13 bases between. This CDR3 comprises 13 residues. The CDR3, as DNA: TGTGCCAGCAGTTTTCAGGGGTCGAGGGGCTACACCTTC. Translation: CASSFQGSRGYTF.

This chain joins TRBV6-6 and TRBJ1-3, with 7 bases matching TRBD1. Germline trimming cut 8 bases from V and 0 bases from J; bases unmatched to any gene: 7. Germline assignment: CDR1 MNHNY and CDR2 SVGAGI (reference sequence). The CDR3 has 15 residues. The CDR3 coding sequence is TGTGCCAGCGGACAGGCCCTCCTCTCTGGAAACACCATATATTTT. As protein: CASGQALLSGNTIYF.

The CDR3 is CASSPGGGGLETQYF. CDR3 DNA sequence: TGTGCCAGCAGCCCGGGGGGCGGGGGGCTTGAGACGCAGTATTTT. The J gene is TRBJ2-3, the V gene TRBV5-4; 8 nucleotides agree with TRBD2. The CDR3 extends over 15 amino acids. V dropped 4 bases and J dropped 9; count of bases not matched to a gene: 13. Germline V CDR1 and CDR2: SGHNT, YYREEE (reference sequence).

V is TRBV7-9 and J is TRBJ2-3, with TRBD1 identical over 7 bases. V lost 1 base to trimming and J lost 3 bases; unmatched junction nucleotides: 7. The germline V gene encodes CDR1 SEHNR and CDR2 FQNEAQ (reference sequence). CDR3 length: 16 amino acids. The CDR3 DNA sequence: TGTGCCAGCAGCTTAGGCCACGGACAGGTTACAGATACGCAGTATTTT. Amino acids: CASSLGHGQVTDTQYF.

A word on this clone: This CDR3 is also generated by other DNA sequences in the sample. The chain has TRBV19 and TRBJ1-4, with 9 positions matching TRBD1. Germline V lookup: CDR1 LNHDA, CDR2 SQIVND (reference sequence). CDR3 length equals 13 residues. With 3 bases clipped from V and 8 bases from J, the junction kept 1 base outside the gene matches. CDR3 sequence (DNA): TGTGCCAGTAGTATCGGACAGGGGGAAAAACTGTTTTTT. Protein: CASSIGQGEKLFF.